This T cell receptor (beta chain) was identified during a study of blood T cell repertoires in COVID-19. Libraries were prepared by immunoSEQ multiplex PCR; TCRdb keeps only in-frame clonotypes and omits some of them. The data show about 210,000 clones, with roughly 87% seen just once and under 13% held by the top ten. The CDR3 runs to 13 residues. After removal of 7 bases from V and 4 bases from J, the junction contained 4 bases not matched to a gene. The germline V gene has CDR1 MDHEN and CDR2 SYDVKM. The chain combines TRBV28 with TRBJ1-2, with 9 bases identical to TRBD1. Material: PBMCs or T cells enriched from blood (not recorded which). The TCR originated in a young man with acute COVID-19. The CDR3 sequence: CASIDRGFYGYTF. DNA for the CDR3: TGTGCCAGCATAGACAGGGGGTTCTATGGCTACACCTTC.